The entry below describes one T cell receptor beta chain. The antigen it recognizes is unknown. One base away there is no much larger clone; base qualities are not given. The data derive from a study of CD4+ T cells in melanoma (dated 2022 in TCRdb). With respect to the entire study: The study examined neoantigen-specific CD4+ T cells in human melanoma.

For CDR1 and CDR2, the germline V gene (reference sequence) lists GTSNPN and SVGIG. The CDR3, from cysteine to phenylalanine, totals 15 residues. The retained sequence is limited to the CDR3, 45 bases, with the frame set at the first base. V ends up 2 bases short and J 3 bases short, with an unmatched junction base count of 9. Patients with melanoma were used as donors. Libraries were constructed by the immunoSEQ multiplex PCR assay. TCRdb took this table from immuneACCESS and kept in-frame rearrangements with V and J called. Such tables lack part of the clones; where checked against another copy, unresolved V genes explain under half of the gap, and the rest is unexplained. The sample yields about 140,000 clones; roughly 91% were counted once. Of the sample, more than 1.5% is held by the ten largest clones. General conclusions and limits of the study: Diverse differentiation states were reported to be shown by neoantigen-specific CD4+ T cells in melanoma. Neoantigen-specific CD4+ T cells were reported to be correlated with the function of CD8+ T cells, macrophages and B cells.

Rearrangement joined TRBV30 to TRBJ1-1, with 7 central nucleotides matching TRBD1. The source of this sequence is a human donor with melanoma. The sequence in DNA is TGTGCCTGGAGTTCACCCCCTACAGGGGACACTGAAGCTTTCTTT. Its product reads: CAWSSPPTGDTEAFF. The CDR3, completed at both ends by the reference TRBV30 and TRBJ1-1 genes, gives the full variable domain SQTIHQWPATLVQPVGSPLSLECTVEGTSNPNLYWYRQAAGRGLQLLFYSVGIGQISSEVPQNLSASRPQDRQFILSSKKLLLSDSGFYLCAWSSPPTGDTEAFFGQGTRLTVV.